A single sample gave rise to the 20 T cell receptor beta chains below, sequenced in a study of regulatory T cells in long-lasting Graves disease. The time point was: newly diagnosed GD, antithyroid drugs for less than 3 months. Generation of the TCR library employed RNA extracted from PBMCs. According to the study, TCR beta libraries were built with iRepertoire HTBI primers and CDR3-region Arm-PCR. TCRdb reprocessed the multiplex PCR reads with MiXCR, giving one entry per CDR3 protein. Of 580,000 or so distinct CDR3 sequences listed, approximately 16% were seen once; the top ten hold 12%. This sample was shared with a second study, whose subject was T cells in Graves' hyperthyroidism and ophthalmopathy.

This sample comprised peripheral blood mononuclear cells (PBMCs), obtained at new diagnosis, from a patient treated with antithyroid drugs. These receptors were collected from a young man with Graves disease.

This clonotype was recorded at least ten times. The chain couples TRBV12-3 or TRBV12-4 to TRBJ2-7; D assignment may be TRBD1 or TRBD2 (5 bases each). There are 13 residues in the CDR3. The V gene lost 1 base and the J gene lost 3 bases, with 7 bases spanning the gap. The chain's CDR3 is CASSLGDDYEQYF. CDR3 DNA: TGTGCCAGCAGTTTAGGGGACGACTACGAGCAGTACTTC.

In its sample, this clonotype was seen many times. This chain uses TRBV15 with TRBJ2-7, with D possibly matching TRBD2 (6 bases). The germline V gene encodes CDR1 LNHNV and CDR2 YYDKDF (reference sequence). Trimming took off 0 bases at V and 7 bases at J, with 16 bases between the two ends. This CDR3 is 15 amino acids long. The CDR3 spells CATSREGLAQGEQYF. CDR3 coding DNA: TGTGCCACCAGCAGAGAAGGGCTAGCGCAAGGAGAGCAGTACTTC.

This clonotype was seen repeatedly, ten times or more. This chain connects TRBV4-1 to TRBJ2-7; possible D gene TRBD1, 6 bases. Germline CDR1 MGHRA, CDR2 YSYEKL. V dropped 7 bases and J dropped 2 bases, with 15 bases sitting between them. The CDR3 length is 14 residues. The DNA for the CDR3 is TGCGCCAGCACTTACGCCCAGGGGCCCTACGAGCAGTACTTC. It encodes CASTYAQGPYEQYF.

This clonotype was seen only a few times. The V and J genes are TRBV29-1 and TRBJ2-1, with 10 positions matching TRBD2. Germline trimming cut 4 bases from V and 9 bases from J; bases unmatched to any gene: 6. Per the germline V gene, CDR1 is SQVTM and CDR2 is ANQGSEA. This CDR3 is 13 amino acids long. This chain's CDR3 is CSVAPGLASEQFF. The DNA of the CDR3 is TGCAGCGTTGCCCCGGGACTAGCGAGTGAGCAGTTCTTC.

This clonotype was picked up one time. This chain links TRBV7-9 with TRBJ2-4; 11 bases align to TRBD2. Germline values: CDR1 SEHNR, CDR2 FQNEAQ (reference sequence). The CDR3 sequence is 19 residues long. Germline trimming cut 5 bases from V and 0 bases from J; bases unmatched to any gene: 12. As DNA, the CDR3 is TGTGCCAGCAGCCCGCGCCTGGGACTAGCGGAACTAGCCAAAAACATTCAGTACTTC. It is translated as CASSPRLGLAELAKNIQYF.

The chain links TRBV5-4 to TRBJ2-1, with TRBD2 identical over 7 bases. CDR3 size: 17 residues. The junction had 13 bases not matched to a gene; V was cut back by 1 base and J by 6 bases. Germline loops: CDR1 SGHNT, CDR2 YYREEE (reference sequence). The CDR3 coding sequence is TGTGCCAGCAGCTTGTTTGGAGCGGGAAGGGTCGGCAATGAGCAGTTCTTC. It is translated as CASSLFGAGRVGNEQFF.

The V call is TRBV18, the J call TRBJ2-7; 7 bases line up with TRBD1. The J segment lost 6 bases and the V segment lost 0 bases, leaving 11 bases of the junction unmatched. Germline CDR1 and CDR2: KGHSH and LQKENI. The CDR3 sequence is 16 residues long. The CDR3 nucleotides read TGTGCCAGCTCACCACCCCAGACAGGGCGCACGGGCGAGCAGTACTTC. The encoded protein is CASSPPQTGRTGEQYF.

This clonotype has at least ten counts. The chain employs TRBV20-1 and TRBJ2-3; D might be TRBD1 or TRBD2, each matching 5 bases. V lost 3 bases, J lost 1 base, and 11 bases lay in between. CDR1 is DFQATT and CDR2 is SNEGSKA in the germline V gene (reference sequence). The CDR3 is 14 residues long. CDR3 sequence: CSASWGSRTDTQYF. In DNA, the CDR3 is TGCAGTGCTAGTTGGGGGAGCCGCACAGATACGCAGTATTTT.

This clonotype was counted many times. This chain links TRBV6-1 with TRBJ2-7; 9 bases align to TRBD1. The CDR3 is made up of 14 amino acids. V lost 6 bases, J lost 6 bases, and 9 bases stayed unmatched. The germline gives CDR1 MNHNS, CDR2 SASEGT. As DNA, the CDR3 is TGTGCCAGCAGCCTAACGGGACAGGGCGTCGAGCAGTACTTC. This sequence encodes CASSLTGQGVEQYF.

In its sample, this clonotype was seen a few times. The genes are TRBV6-1 and TRBJ1-4; D gene ambiguous. Germline V lookup: CDR1 MNHNS, CDR2 SASEGT. This CDR3 region has 15 residues. V was trimmed by 5 bases and J by 7 bases, leaving 17 bases between them. CDR3 coding DNA: TGTGCCAGCAGTCGTTTGGGAGGGTTGACTGAAAAACTGTTTTTT. It codes for CASSRLGGLTEKLFF.

The chain joins TRBV18 to TRBJ1-5; D gene ambiguous. The CDR3 sequence is 12 residues long. Trimming cost V 4 bases and J 4 bases, with 5 bases left between them. CDR1 is KGHSH and CDR2 is LQKENI in the germline V gene. The CDR3 DNA sequence: TGTGCCAGCTCACGCTTAAATCAGCCCCAGCATTTT. Residues: CASSRLNQPQHF.

This clonotype has more than one count but fewer than ten. The chain carries TRBV10-3 and TRBJ2-5; 11 bases align to TRBD2. V was clipped by 10 bases and J by 0 bases; unmatched bases: 7. The germline gives CDR1 ENHRY, CDR2 SYGVKD. The CDR3 covers 15 residues. Written as DNA, the CDR3 is TGTGCCACAGGGAGTAGCGGGGGGGACCAAGAGACCCAGTACTTC. Encoded protein: CATGSSGGDQETQYF.

This rearrangement joins TRBV11-2 to TRBJ2-7; D uncertain. V was clipped by 2 bases and J by 6 bases, with 8 bases between them. This CDR3 is 12 amino acids long. Germline CDR1 reads SGHAT; CDR2 reads FQNNGV. The CDR3 loop reads CASSLYPSEQYF. CDR3 coding DNA: TGTGCCAGCAGCTTATACCCTTCCGAGCAGTACTTC.

This clonotype was counted at least ten times. V gene TRBV9 combines with J gene TRBJ1-1, with 9 bases fitting TRBD1. V lost 0 bases, J lost 10 bases, and 1 base stayed unmatched. The germline gives CDR1 SGDLS, CDR2 YYNGEE. There are 12 residues in the CDR3. The CDR3 protein is CASSVGQGVAFF. The CDR3 DNA sequence: TGTGCCAGCAGCGTAGGACAGGGGGTAGCTTTCTTT.

The rearrangement links TRBV15 to TRBJ2-1; 12 bases are shared with TRBD1. The V and J ends lost 8 bases and 9 bases, in that order; junction bases with no gene match: 11. Per the germline V gene, CDR1 is LNHNV and CDR2 is YYDKDF (reference sequence). This CDR3 region has 15 residues. The DNA of the CDR3 is TGTGCCACCGGAGGCGGGACAGGGGGCTTGGGTGAGCAGTTCTTC. Translated: CATGGGTGGLGEQFF.

The sample holds many counts of this clonotype. The rearrangement joins TRBV28 to TRBJ1-1; D gene ambiguous. Germline CDR1 reads MDHEN; CDR2 reads SYDVKM. CDR3 length: 16 residues. The V end was cut by 1 base, the J end by 6 bases, with 18 bases between. Written as DNA, the CDR3 is TGTGCCAGCAGTTTATCCCGGGGTGCGGCCGAGGCTGAAGCTTTCTTT. It encodes CASSLSRGAAEAEAFF.

This clonotype was seen repeatedly, ten times or more. The chain uses TRBV27 and TRBJ2-5; 13 bases are a match to TRBD2. CDR1 and CDR2 from the germline V gene are MNHEY and SMNVEV (reference sequence). This CDR3 region has 18 residues. The V gene end was trimmed by 2 bases and the J gene end by 5 bases; junction bases not matched to a gene: 11. The CDR3: CASSLGLAGDLGEETQYF. The CDR3 nucleotides are TGTGCCAGCAGTTTAGGACTAGCGGGGGACTTGGGGGAGGAGACCCAGTACTTC.

Ten or more counts support this clonotype. The rearrangement joins TRBV6-9 to TRBJ1-1; 9 positions match TRBD1. V shed 3 bases, J shed 6 bases, and the junction held 5 bases outside the gene matches. The CDR3 length is 14 residues. Per germline, CDR1 MNHGY and CDR2 SVAAGI. The CDR3 spells CASSYLDRGAEAFF. CDR3 nucleotides: TGTGCCAGCAGTTACCTGGACAGGGGCGCTGAAGCTTTCTTT.

The V gene is TRBV10-2, the J gene TRBJ2-5, with D maybe TRBD1 (5 bases). There are 17 residues in the CDR3. The V end lost 6 bases, the J end lost 5 bases, and 25 bases lay between the germline ends. The germline V gene encodes CDR1 WSHSY and CDR2 SAAADI. CDR3 region: CASRGSLWGSGSETQYF. The CDR3 region has the DNA TGCGCCAGCAGGGGCTCCCTTTGGGGCTCAGGGTCGGAGACCCAGTACTTC.

The chain carries TRBV12-3 or TRBV12-4 and TRBJ1-2, with TRBD1 matching over 10 bases. The trim removed 4 bases at V and 3 bases at J, leaving 5 bases unmatched. The CDR3 is made up of 15 amino acids. CDR3 bases: TGTGCCAGCAGTTCGGGACAGGGGAGGGACTATGGCTACACCTTC. Translation: CASSSGQGRDYGYTF.